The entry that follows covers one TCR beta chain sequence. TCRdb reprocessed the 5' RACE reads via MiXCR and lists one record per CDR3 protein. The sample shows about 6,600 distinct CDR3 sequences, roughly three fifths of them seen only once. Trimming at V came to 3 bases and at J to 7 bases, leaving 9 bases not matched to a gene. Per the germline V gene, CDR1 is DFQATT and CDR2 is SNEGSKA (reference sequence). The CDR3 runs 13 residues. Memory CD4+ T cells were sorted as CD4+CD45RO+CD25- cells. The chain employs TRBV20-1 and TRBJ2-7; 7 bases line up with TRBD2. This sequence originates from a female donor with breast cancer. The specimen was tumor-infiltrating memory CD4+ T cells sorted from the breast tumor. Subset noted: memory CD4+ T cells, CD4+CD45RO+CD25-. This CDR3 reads CSARLWGREEQYF. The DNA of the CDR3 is TGCAGTGCTAGGCTCTGGGGGAGGGAGGAGCAGTACTTC.